This is a list of T cell receptor beta chains from one sample in a study of beta chain features in type 1 diabetes. Here immunoSEQ multiplex PCR was the method, and the copy in TCRdb shows in-frame clones only, minus some. The sample has 430,000 or so clones; 9.5% to 12% are singletons. Specimen: naive CD4+ T cells from blood. Receptors originate from a woman aged 18-30 years in good health. Both conserved end residues are part of each CDR3. D genes are given only for firm matches. Size is stated for part of the rows, as once, few or many counts, or as a class when the clone is expanded.

TRBV30,NA,NA,TRBJ1-2,CAWSLSNNYGYTF,TGTGCCTGGAGCCTTAGCAATAACTATGGCTACACCTTC
TRBV7-8,NA,NA,TRBJ1-2,CASSSRLLSLRDKSRGGYTF,TGTGCCAGCAGCTCTCGATTACTTTCTCTCCGGGACAAATCCCGAGGGGGCTACACCTTC
TRBV4-2,TRBD1,NA,TRBJ2-5,CASSQVGTGRMETQYF,TGTGCCAGCAGCCAAGTTGGGACAGGGAGGATGGAGACCCAGTACTTC
TRBV27,NA,NA,TRBJ1-2,CASSSPKGENYGYTF,TGTGCCAGCAGTTCGCCCAAGGGGGAGAACTATGGCTACACCTTC
TRBV7-3,NA,few,TRBJ1-5,CASSLNPTEPQHF,TGTGCCAGCAGCTTAAACCCGACGGAGCCCCAGCATTTT
TRBV4-3,TRBD2,NA,TRBJ2-3,CASSQVGGTSGRMTDTQYF,TGCGCCAGCAGCCAAGTGGGTGGGACTAGCGGGAGGATGACAGATACGCAGTATTTT
TRBV4-2,NA,few,TRBJ2-3,CASSQDRGRNTDTQYF,TGTGCCAGCAGCCAAGATCGGGGCCGTAACACAGATACGCAGTATTTT
TRBV11-3,TRBD2,NA,TRBJ2-3,CASSLGKTSGTDTQYF,TGTGCCAGCAGCTTAGGAAAAACTAGCGGAACAGATACGCAGTATTTT
TRBV7-2,NA,few,TRBJ2-6,CASSAGAAGANVLTF,TGTGCCAGCAGCGCTGGCGCTGCTGGGGCCAACGTCCTGACTTTC
TRBV7-9,NA,NA,TRBJ2-7,CASSAAASSSYEQYF,TGTGCCAGCAGCGCTGCGGCTTCCAGCTCCTACGAGCAGTACTTC
TRBV28,TRBD1,NA,TRBJ1-4,CASSPVMRGHSEKLFF,TGTGCCAGCAGTCCCGTGATGAGGGGGCATAGTGAAAAACTGTTTTTT
TRBV30,NA,few,TRBJ2-7,CAWSKGSTYEQYF,TGTGCCTGGAGCAAAGGAAGCACCTACGAGCAGTACTTC
TRBV27,NA,NA,TRBJ2-7,CASSLRTALGEQYF,TGTGCCAGCAGTTTGAGGACAGCCTTGGGCGAGCAGTACTTC
TRBV9,TRBD1,few,TRBJ2-1,CASSAAPGTGFNEQFF,TGTGCCAGCAGCGCAGCCCCCGGGACAGGGTTTAATGAGCAGTTCTTC
TRBV9,TRBD2,NA,TRBJ2-3,CASSVGLAVTDTQYF,TGTGCCAGCAGCGTAGGTCTAGCGGTTACAGATACGCAGTATTTT
TRBV9,NA,NA,TRBJ2-1,CASSELGGLFSYNEQFF,TGTGCCAGCAGCGAATTAGGCGGACTTTTCTCCTACAATGAGCAGTTCTTC
TRBV5-1,NA,few,TRBJ2-2,CASSLRDTGELFF,TGCGCCAGCAGCTTGCGGGACACCGGGGAGCTGTTTTTT
TRBV29-1,TRBD1,NA,TRBJ1-4,CSVRQGKNEKLFF,TGCAGCGTACGACAGGGAAAAAATGAAAAACTGTTTTTT
TRBV21-1,NA,many,TRBJ2-7,CASSRPWGTGVNEQYF,TGTGCCAGCAGCCGTCCCTGGGGGACAGGGGTCAACGAGCAGTACTTC
TRBV6-5,NA,few,TRBJ2-2,CASSYVRDTGELFF,TGTGCCAGCAGTTATGTTCGGGACACCGGGGAGCTGTTTTTT
TRBV29-1,TRBD1,NA,TRBJ1-1,CSVADRGNTEAFF,TGCAGCGTTGCGGACAGGGGGAACACTGAAGCTTTCTTT
TRBV2,TRBD2,NA,TRBJ2-5,CASSGTSGSFETQYF,TGTGCCAGCAGCGGGACTAGCGGGAGTTTTGAGACCCAGTACTTC
TRBV7-2,TRBD1,NA,TRBJ2-2,CASSSQGAGELFF,TGTGCCAGCAGCTCACAGGGGGCCGGGGAGCTGTTTTTT
TRBV6-4,NA,NA,TRBJ2-1,CASSDHRGEQFF,TGTGCCAGCAGTGACCATCGCGGTGAGCAGTTCTTC
TRBV7-9,TRBD2,few,TRBJ2-1,CASSYPGLAGGGEQFF,TGTGCCAGCAGCTACCCGGGACTAGCGGGAGGTGGTGAGCAGTTCTTC
TRBV29-1,TRBD2,NA,TRBJ2-1,CSAGAGGYNEQFF,TGCAGCGCCGGAGCGGGGGGATACAATGAGCAGTTCTTC
TRBV14,NA,many,TRBJ2-3,CASSHTDTQYF,TGTGCCAGCAGCCACACAGATACGCAGTATTTT
TRBV9,NA,few,TRBJ2-5,CASSQGAETQYF,TGTGCCAGCAGCCAGGGCGCGGAGACCCAGTACTTC
TRBV29-1,NA,NA,TRBJ2-5,CSVLESSAEETQYF,TGCAGCGTTCTGGAGTCTAGCGCGGAAGAGACCCAGTACTTC
TRBV29-1,TRBD2,once,TRBJ2-5,CSVESGREGRETQYF,TGCAGCGTTGAAAGTGGGAGGGAGGGAAGGGAGACCCAGTACTTC
TRBV30,NA,once,TRBJ1-5,CAWSQSSNQPQHF,TGTGCCTGGTCTCAGTCTAGCAATCAGCCCCAGCATTTT
TRBV29-1,NA,NA,TRBJ2-7,CSAPVGLYEQYF,TGCAGCGCCCCCGTGGGGCTGTACGAGCAGTACTTC
TRBV5-6,TRBD1,few,TRBJ1-6,CASSRGQGERRSPLHF,TGTGCCAGCAGCAGGGGACAGGGCGAGAGGCGGTCACCCCTCCACTTT
TRBV4-2,TRBD2,NA,TRBJ2-1,CASSQTGGGYNEQFF,TGTGCCAGCAGCCAGACTGGCGGGGGCTACAATGAGCAGTTCTTC
TRBV29-1,TRBD1,NA,TRBJ2-3,CSLGQGATDTQYF,TGCAGCTTAGGACAGGGCGCCACAGATACGCAGTATTTT
TRBV5-6,NA,few,TRBJ2-5,CASSLRSAQETQYF,TGTGCCAGCAGCTTGAGGTCAGCCCAAGAGACCCAGTACTTC
TRBV18,NA,few,TRBJ2-7,CASSPHQGNEQYF,TGTGCCAGCTCACCCCACCAGGGAAACGAGCAGTACTTC
TRBV7-3,NA,NA,TRBJ2-3,CASSLGGGLTDTQYF,TGTGCCAGCAGCTTAGGCGGGGGCCTCACAGATACGCAGTATTTT
TRBV7-3,NA,NA,TRBJ2-3,CASSLTIWGDTDTQYF,TGTGCCAGCAGCTTAACGATCTGGGGGGACACAGATACGCAGTATTTT
TRBV7-2,TRBD2,NA,TRBJ2-7,CASSPLAGADYEQYF,TGTGCCAGCAGTCCACTAGCGGGAGCTGATTACGAGCAGTACTTC
TRBV5-4,TRBD1,few,TRBJ1-1,CASSRDREGAFF,TGTGCCAGCAGCCGGGACAGGGAAGGAGCTTTCTTT
TRBV2,TRBD1,many,TRBJ2-4,CASSVDRGNIQYF,TGTGCCAGCAGCGTCGACAGGGGGAACATTCAGTACTTC
TRBV27,NA,few,TRBJ2-3,CASSTQFSTDTQYF,TGTGCCAGCAGCACACAGTTTAGCACAGATACGCAGTATTTT
TRBV18,NA,few,TRBJ2-5,CASSPAGFVETQYF,TGTGCCAGCTCACCAGCAGGGTTCGTGGAGACCCAGTACTTC
TRBV6-4,TRBD1,NA,TRBJ2-1,CASSEGQANEQFF,TGTGCCAGCAGCGAGGGACAGGCCAATGAGCAGTTCTTC
TRBV6-5,NA,NA,TRBJ2-1,CASSPDRNMYNEQFF,TGTGCCAGCAGCCCGGACAGAAATATGTACAATGAGCAGTTCTTC
TRBV5-1,TRBD2,NA,TRBJ2-5,CASSPTSGSLSETQYF,TGCGCCAGCAGCCCGACTAGCGGGAGCCTAAGCGAGACCCAGTACTTC
TRBV29-1,NA,NA,TRBJ1-1,CSVDGRVAEAFF,TGCAGCGTTGATGGTAGGGTCGCTGAAGCTTTCTTT
TRBV12-5,TRBD1,NA,TRBJ2-2,CASGLRDRNTGELFF,TGTGCTAGTGGTTTGAGGGACAGGAACACCGGGGAGCTGTTTTTT
TRBV27,NA,NA,TRBJ2-1,CASQAHPYNEQFF,TGTGCCAGCCAAGCTCATCCCTACAATGAGCAGTTCTTC
TRBV14,NA,few,TRBJ2-3,CASSLQRPGDTQYF,TGTGCCAGCAGCCTCCAGCGGCCCGGCGATACGCAGTATTTT
TRBV27,TRBD1,NA,TRBJ2-6,CASSKDRGSGANVLTF,TGTGCCAGCAGTAAGGACAGGGGTTCCGGGGCCAACGTCCTGACTTTC